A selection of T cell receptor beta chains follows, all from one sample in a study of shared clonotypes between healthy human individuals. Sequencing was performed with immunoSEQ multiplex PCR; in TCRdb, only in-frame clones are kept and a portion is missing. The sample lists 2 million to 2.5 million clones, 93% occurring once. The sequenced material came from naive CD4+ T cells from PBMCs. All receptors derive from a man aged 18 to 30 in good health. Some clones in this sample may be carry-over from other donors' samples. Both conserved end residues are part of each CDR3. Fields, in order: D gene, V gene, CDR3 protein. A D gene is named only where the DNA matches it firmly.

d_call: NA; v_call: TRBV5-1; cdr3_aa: CASSSQGVNTEAFF
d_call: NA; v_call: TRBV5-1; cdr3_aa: CASSLSRAAPTEAFF
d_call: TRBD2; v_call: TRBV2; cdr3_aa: CASQLAGGIYEQYF
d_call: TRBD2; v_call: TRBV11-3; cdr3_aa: CASSLGGAGRGNEQFF
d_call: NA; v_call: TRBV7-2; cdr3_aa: CASQEQGPGELFF
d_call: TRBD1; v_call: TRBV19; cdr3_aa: CASSRTGGTYEQYF
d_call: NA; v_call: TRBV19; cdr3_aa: CASSLAAGSAYEQYF
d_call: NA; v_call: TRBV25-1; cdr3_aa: CASSEFGDGGSEQYF
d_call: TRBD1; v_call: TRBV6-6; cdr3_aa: CASSYRGTGNQPQHF
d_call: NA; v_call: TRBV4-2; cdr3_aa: CASSQDPGNEKLFF
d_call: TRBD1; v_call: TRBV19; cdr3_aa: CASSLGQGTDTQYF
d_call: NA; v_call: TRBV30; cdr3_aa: CAWSRLYEQYF
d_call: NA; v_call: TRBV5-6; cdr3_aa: CASSLDRPGEGYTF
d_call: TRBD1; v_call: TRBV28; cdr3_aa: CASSFGTANQPQHF
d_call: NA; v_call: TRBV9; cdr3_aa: CASSVNYGYTF
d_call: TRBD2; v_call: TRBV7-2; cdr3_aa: CASSLVAGGIYEQYF
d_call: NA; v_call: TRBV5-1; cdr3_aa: CASSWGRWSTQETQYF
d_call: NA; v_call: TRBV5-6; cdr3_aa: CASSLVGISGNTQYF
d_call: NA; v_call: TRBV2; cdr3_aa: CASSQMGSGPDTQYF
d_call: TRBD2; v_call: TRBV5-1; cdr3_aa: CASSLAGEFTDTQYF
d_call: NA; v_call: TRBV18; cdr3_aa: CASSPTRTAEPLHF
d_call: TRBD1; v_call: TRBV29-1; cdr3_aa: CSVSRQGIPGQAFF
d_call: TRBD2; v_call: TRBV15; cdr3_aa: CATSRGRAGGPNEQFF
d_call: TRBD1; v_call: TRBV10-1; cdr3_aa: CASSESGTETYEQYF
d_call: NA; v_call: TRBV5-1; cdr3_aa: CASSLGGAETYEQYF
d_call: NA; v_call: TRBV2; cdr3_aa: CASRDTSTDTQYF
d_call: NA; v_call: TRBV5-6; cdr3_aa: CASRFRVARGIGYGYTF
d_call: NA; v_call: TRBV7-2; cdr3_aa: CASSLRRQGYTF
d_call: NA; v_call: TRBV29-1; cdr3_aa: CSALARYNEQFF
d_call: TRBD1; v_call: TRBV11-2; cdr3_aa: CASTRDRVHEQYF
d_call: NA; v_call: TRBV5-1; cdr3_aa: CASSLEFGNSYEQYF
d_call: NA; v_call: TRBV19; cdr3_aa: CASSTLQRTQYF
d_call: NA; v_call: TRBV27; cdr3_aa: CASSFRPPNYEQYF
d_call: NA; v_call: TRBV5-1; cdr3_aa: CASSLGHDGPYEQYF
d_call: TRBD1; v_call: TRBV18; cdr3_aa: CASSPGTGYVRETQYF
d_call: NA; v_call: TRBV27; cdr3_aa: CASSFSLAGNEQFF
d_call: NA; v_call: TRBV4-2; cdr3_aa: CASSQDLAPTNYGYTF
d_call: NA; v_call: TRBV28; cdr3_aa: CAIKQGGDEQYF
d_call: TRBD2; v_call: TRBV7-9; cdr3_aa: CASSPRLAEKQETQYF
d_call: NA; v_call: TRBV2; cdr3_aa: CASSAEFVLPEQYF
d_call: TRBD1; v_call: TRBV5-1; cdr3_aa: CASSLWGTGDTGELFF
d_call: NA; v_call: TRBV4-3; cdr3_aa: CASSQVYRMNTEAFF
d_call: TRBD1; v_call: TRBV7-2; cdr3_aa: CASSLEGAPVGELFF
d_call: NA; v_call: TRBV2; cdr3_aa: CASTLIPSAHLF
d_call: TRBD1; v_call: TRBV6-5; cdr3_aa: CASSYSGTANTEAFF
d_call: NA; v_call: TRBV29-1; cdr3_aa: CSGTRYTGELFF
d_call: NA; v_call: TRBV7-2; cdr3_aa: CASSYQGQHQETQYF
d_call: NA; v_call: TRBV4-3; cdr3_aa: CASSQDLRQTSSYNEQFF
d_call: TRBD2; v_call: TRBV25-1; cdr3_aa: CASSPLAGDPGETQYF
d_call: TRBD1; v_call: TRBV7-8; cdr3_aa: CASSLGQGYPGANVLTF
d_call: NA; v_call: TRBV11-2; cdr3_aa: CASSLRQLTIYEQYF
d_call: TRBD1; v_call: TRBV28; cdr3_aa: CASSFSGQKYNEQFF
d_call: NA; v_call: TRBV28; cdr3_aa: CASSSHQASSYNSPLHF
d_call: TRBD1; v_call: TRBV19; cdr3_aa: CASRKGQGNSYEQYF
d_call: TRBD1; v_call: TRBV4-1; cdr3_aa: CASSRGQGPYEQYF
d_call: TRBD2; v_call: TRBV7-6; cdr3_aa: CASSLSAGLGGYEQYF
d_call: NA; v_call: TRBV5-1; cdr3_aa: CASRPGTAGGTDTQYF
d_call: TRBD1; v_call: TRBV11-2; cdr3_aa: CASSPGGQTEAFF
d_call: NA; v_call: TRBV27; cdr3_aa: CASSLSNRGNYNTEAFF
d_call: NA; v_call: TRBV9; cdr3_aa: CASSVAPQLLDGEQFF